The subject of this entry is one TCR beta chain. No antigen is known for it. The data were taken from a study of T cell repertoires in cytomegalovirus infection. The overall study: Alongside well-studied HLA-B-restricted CMV epitopes, recently identified HLA-C-restricted CMV epitopes were also used.

Germline CDR1 is LNHDA and CDR2 is SQIVND (reference sequence). This CDR3 comprises 14 residues. Trimming removed 7 bases from V and 2 bases from J; junction bases left unmatched: 6. In TCRdb, the reads were re-called with MiXCR into one record per CDR3 protein. The data hold approximately 770,000 distinct CDR3 sequences, with about 27% observed a single time. Whole-study findings and limits: CMV-specific TCR beta clonotypes restricted by HLA-C were the ones dominating the ex vivo response. Pooled public TCR beta family frequency picked out CMV carriers with the relevant HLA.

The TCR comes from a human donor in good health (CMV status not recorded). Some clones in this sample may be carry-over from other donors' samples. This sample comprised cultured CD8+ T cells from PBMCs, obtained from culture after CMV antigen stimulation. The chain joins TRBV19 to TRBJ1-1; 8 nucleotides align to TRBD1. The CDR3 spells CASIPGGINTEAFF. CDR3 coding DNA: TGTGCCAGTATCCCAGGGGGCATTAACACTGAAGCTTTCTTT.